This is a list of T cell receptor beta chains from one sample in a study of cytomegalovirus exposure and HLA in healthy donors. Using immunoSEQ multiplex PCR, the repertoire was profiled, and TCRdb retains in-frame clones only, with some absent. Among about 130,000 clones listed, roughly 82% were seen once. Sequenced: PBMCs. The receptors come from a woman in her late teens or twenties in good health and CMV-seropositive. The CDR3 runs from the conserved cysteine through the conserved F or W. A D gene is named only where the DNA matches it firmly. The size entry is marked missing in some rows and otherwise reads once, few, many or a size class.

abundance,j_gene,v_gene,d_gene,CDR3aa,CDR3nt
few,TRBJ2-1,TRBV14,-,CASSQDQGKRLNEQFF,TGTGCCAGCAGCCAAGATCAGGGAAAGAGGTTAAATGAGCAGTTCTTC
-,TRBJ2-2,TRBV27,TRBD2,CAERGRVDTGELFF,TGTGCCGAGCGGGGGAGGGTGGACACCGGGGAGCTGTTTTTT
-,TRBJ1-6,TRBV2,TRBD1,CASADRGRSPLHF,TGTGCCAGCGCAGACAGGGGGCGATCACCCCTCCACTTT
-,TRBJ2-1,TRBV19,-,CATNRDTASSGQFF,TGTGCCACCAACCGGGACACCGCCTCCTCGGGGCAGTTCTTC
-,TRBJ2-3,TRBV4-2,TRBD2,CASSRTSGGLTDTQYF,TGTGCCAGCAGCCGCACTAGCGGGGGCCTAACAGATACGCAGTATTTT
-,TRBJ2-7,TRBV5-4,TRBD1,CASSHRDRVNEQYF,TGTGCCAGCAGCCACCGGGACAGGGTAAACGAGCAGTACTTC
-,TRBJ2-5,TRBV9,TRBD2,CASSVGGSGEETQYF,TGTGCCAGCAGCGTAGGGGGTAGCGGGGAGGAGACCCAGTACTTC
-,TRBJ2-1,TRBV7-3,TRBD2,CASSLLAGGLHNEQFF,TGTGCCAGCAGCTTGCTAGCGGGGGGATTACACAATGAGCAGTTCTTC
-,TRBJ2-2,TRBV27,-,CAIKVAGELFF,TGTGCCATCAAAGTAGCCGGGGAGCTGTTTTTT
-,TRBJ2-7,TRBV5-6,-,CASSTGSWEQYF,TGTGCCAGCAGTACAGGGAGTTGGGAGCAGTACTTC
once,TRBJ1-3,TRBV13,-,CASRDTGFSGNTIYF,TGTGCCAGCAGAGATACAGGGTTTTCTGGAAACACCATATATTTT
-,TRBJ2-7,TRBV9,-,CASSPLQGGYEQYF,TGTGCCAGCAGCCCTCTACAGGGTGGCTACGAGCAGTACTTC
-,TRBJ2-1,TRBV7-9,TRBD2,CASSLGLADYNEQFF,TGTGCCAGCAGTTTAGGACTAGCGGACTACAATGAGCAGTTCTTC
-,TRBJ2-2,TRBV7-9,-,CASSPEEGSRGELFF,TGTGCCAGCAGCCCGGAGGAGGGTTCTCGGGGGGAGCTGTTTTTT
-,TRBJ1-1,TRBV19,TRBD1,CASSDPGQENTEAFF,TGTGCCAGTAGTGACCCGGGACAGGAGAACACTGAAGCTTTCTTT
-,TRBJ2-5,TRBV15,TRBD1,CATSMAGGRETQYF,TGTGCCACCAGCATGGCAGGGGGCAGGGAGACCCAGTACTTC
-,TRBJ1-6,TRBV30,TRBD1,CAWSRYRGNLNSPLHF,TGTGCCTGGAGCCGATACAGGGGGAATCTTAATTCACCCCTCCACTTT
-,TRBJ2-3,TRBV4-1,TRBD2,CASSQSVAGTSGADTQYF,TGCGCCAGCAGCCAGAGTGTCGCAGGGACTAGCGGGGCAGATACGCAGTATTTT
-,TRBJ2-7,TRBV7-8,-,CASSSSRDDSYEQYF,TGTGCCAGCAGCTCCTCGCGGGACGACTCCTACGAGCAGTACTTC
-,TRBJ2-3,TRBV7-6,-,CASSFTRSDTQYF,TGTGCCAGCAGCTTTACCAGATCAGATACGCAGTATTTT
-,TRBJ2-5,TRBV28,-,CASSPGGSGAQYF,TGTGCCAGCAGTCCAGGGGGGTCTGGGGCCCAGTACTTC
-,TRBJ2-5,TRBV30,TRBD2,CAWSQGLAEETQYF,TGTGCCTGGAGTCAGGGACTAGCGGAAGAGACCCAGTACTTC
few,TRBJ2-3,TRBV6-4,TRBD2,CASSTTSGGGDTQYF,TGTGCCAGCAGTACGACTAGCGGGGGTGGAGATACGCAGTATTTT
once,TRBJ1-2,TRBV6-1,-,CASSRTANYGYTF,TGTGCCAGCAGTAGGACAGCGAACTATGGCTACACCTTC
-,TRBJ2-3,TRBV7-6,-,CASSSNRDTLADTQYF,TGTGCCAGCAGCTCTAACCGGGACACCTTGGCAGATACGCAGTATTTT
-,TRBJ2-7,TRBV30,TRBD2,CAWSLLADEQYF,TGTGCCTGGAGTTTACTAGCGGACGAGCAGTACTTC
-,TRBJ1-3,TRBV5-4,TRBD1,CASSPGGQAGNTIYF,TGTGCCAGCAGCCCCGGGGGACAGGCTGGAAACACCATATATTTT
-,TRBJ2-4,TRBV5-1,TRBD2,CASSLGLAGGPGGTDIQYF,TGCGCCAGCAGCCTGGGACTAGCGGGGGGGCCGGGGGGTACGGACATTCAGTACTTC
few,TRBJ1-2,TRBV2,-,CASGGGSYTF,TGTGCCAGCGGGGGCGGTAGCTACACCTTC
-,TRBJ2-7,TRBV2,TRBD1,CASSAGTGDPEQYF,TGTGCCAGCAGTGCCGGGACAGGGGACCCCGAGCAGTACTTC
-,TRBJ1-6,TRBV5-1,-,CASSDGSGNSPLHF,TGCGCCAGCAGCGATGGGTCGGGGAATTCACCCCTCCACTTT